The T cell receptor (beta chain) described here comes from a study of blood T cells in healthy people across ages. Trimming took off 1 base at V and 0 bases at J, with 13 bases between the two ends. Germline V gene sequence: CDR1 DFQATT, CDR2 SNEGSKA (reference sequence). This CDR3 comprises 15 residues. The table lists this clonotype with many counts. Primed by a sample-barcoded 5' primer and a J-beta primer mix, a second PCR proceeded for roughly 7 to 11 cycles. TCRdb passed the 5' RACE reads through MiXCR, listing each CDR3 protein once. This table holds some 1.7 million distinct CDR3 sequences, 28% found once.

This TCR was recovered from a woman in her thirties in good health. The material sequenced was blood. The chain combines TRBV20-1 with TRBJ2-7; D might be TRBD1 (5 bases). The DNA of the CDR3 is TGCAGTGCTAGAGCAAATGACAGACCCTCCTACGAGCAGTACTTC. As protein: CSARANDRPSYEQYF.